Listed here are 12 T cell receptor beta chains from one sample, sequenced in a study of T cell repertoires in cytomegalovirus infection. No antigens are known for them. From the reads, TCRdb called clonotypes with MiXCR, one entry per CDR3 protein. The sample records around 500,000 distinct CDR3 sequences, under 55% being singletons. Sequenced here: cultured PBMCs, sampled from culture after CMV antigen stimulation. These receptors were obtained from a human donor in good health (CMV status not recorded). Some clones in this sample may be carry-over from other donors' samples.

The V and J genes are TRBV7-2 and TRBJ2-3; 9 bases line up with TRBD2. Germline lookup yields CDR1 SGHTA and CDR2 FQGNSA. The CDR3 has 16 residues. Trimming took 8 bases from V and 4 from J; bases not matched to a gene: 13. The CDR3 sequence is CASPPKAGGISDTQYF. The CDR3 DNA reads as TGTGCCAGCCCCCCTAAGGCGGGAGGGATTTCAGATACGCAGTATTTT.

This chain links TRBV27 with TRBJ1-5; possible D gene TRBD1, 5 bases. Germline CDR1 MNHEY, CDR2 SMNVEV (reference sequence). Trimming left V 6 bases short and J 1 base short, with 10 bases between. The CDR3 has 14 amino acids. The CDR3 reads CASREGLSNQPQHF. CDR3 coding DNA: TGTGCCAGCAGGGAGGGACTGAGCAATCAGCCCCAGCATTTT.

The chain carries TRBV5-1 and TRBJ2-2, with 12 bases that match TRBD2. The CDR3 covers 16 residues. After removal of 4 bases from V and 1 base from J, the junction contained 2 bases not matched to a gene. Germline-derived CDR1 and CDR2 are SGHRS and YFSETQ. Here the CDR3 reads CASSILAGGNTGELFF. The DNA for the CDR3 is TGCGCCAGCAGCATACTAGCGGGAGGGAACACCGGGGAGCTGTTTTTT. The full variable domain, completed using reference TRBV5-1 and TRBJ2-2, is KAGVTQTPRYLIKTRGQQVTLSCSPISGHRSVSWYQQTPGQGLQFLFEYFSETQRNKGNFPGRFSGRQFSNSRSEMNVSTLELGDSALYLCASSILAGGNTGELFFGEGSRLTVL.

The genes are TRBV10-3 and TRBJ2-5, with D hard to call. Per the germline V gene, CDR1 is ENHRY and CDR2 is SYGVKD. CDR3 length equals 14 residues. Trimming removed 0 bases at V and 4 bases at J, with 9 bases between. The CDR3 DNA reads TGTGCCATCAGTGAGTCGATTACTCGAGAGACCCAGTACTTC. Protein product: CAISESITRETQYF.

The chain couples TRBV6-6 to TRBJ1-1, with 8 nucleotides matching TRBD1. Germline CDR1 reads MNHNY; CDR2 reads SVGAGI (reference sequence). The CDR3 totals 14 residues. V lost 4 bases and J lost 5; bases outside the gene matches: 6. CDR3 coding DNA: TGTGCCAGCAGTTTCAGGGGGCTAACGACTGAAGCTTTCTTT. This codes for CASSFRGLTTEAFF.

This clonotype was seen more than once but under ten times. The rearrangement joins TRBV28 to TRBJ1-1; 7 positions match TRBD1. The CDR3 contains 14 residues. The trim removed 5 bases at V and 4 bases at J, leaving 7 bases unmatched. CDR1 and CDR2 from the germline V gene are MDHEN and SYDVKM. CDR3 sequence: CASSLDRVATEAFF. The CDR3, as DNA: TGTGCCAGCAGTCTCGACAGGGTCGCCACTGAAGCTTTCTTT.

The V call is TRBV7-2, the J call TRBJ1-6; D gene unclear. Looked up from germline, CDR1 is SGHTA and CDR2 is FQGNSA. V shed 1 base and J shed 10 bases, with 8 bases lying between them. The CDR3 covers 13 residues. CDR3 in DNA: TGTGCCAGCAGCTTAGAGGTCCGGTCACCCCTCCACTTT. This codes for CASSLEVRSPLHF.

V usage is TRBV5-4 and J usage is TRBJ2-3; D uncertain. Germline-derived CDR1 and CDR2 are SGHNT and YYREEE (reference sequence). V lost 2 bases to trimming and J lost 4 bases, with 11 bases between them. The CDR3 sequence is 14 residues long. The CDR3 region has the DNA TGTGCCAGCAGCTTAGGAGCTCCACCAGATACGCAGTATTTT. Protein sequence: CASSLGAPPDTQYF.

This clonotype was seen a few times. The chain couples TRBV2 to TRBJ1-2, with 7 nucleotides matching TRBD1. CDR3 length: 13 amino acids. Per the germline V gene, CDR1 is SNHLY and CDR2 is FYNNEI. The V and J ends lost 6 bases and 3 bases, in that order; junction bases with no gene match: 4. Here the CDR3 DNA reads TGTGCCAGCAGAGGGGGACAGCACTATGGCTACACCTTC. Its protein product is CASRGGQHYGYTF. The full variable domain, in which reference TRBV2 and TRBJ1-2 provide the parts outside the CDR3, is EPEVTQTPSHQVTQMGQEVILRCVPISNHLYFYWYRQILGQKVEFLVSFYNNEISEKSEIFDDQFSVERPDGSNFTLKIRSTKLEDSAMYFCASRGGQHYGYTFGSGTRLTVV.

This clonotype turned up a few times. CDR3 sequence (DNA): TGCAGTGCTAGAGATCGGGACAGGGGGTTTTTGGGCTATGGCTACACCTTC. This gives the protein CSARDRDRGFLGYGYTF. The chain couples TRBV20-1 to TRBJ1-2; 11 bases are a match to TRBD1. The CDR3 contains 17 residues. Trimming took 0 bases from V and 4 from J; bases not matched to a gene: 10. Germline V gene lookup returns CDR1 DFQATT and CDR2 SNEGSKA (reference sequence).

The rearrangement joins TRBV5-1 to TRBJ2-1, with 13 bases matching TRBD2. The germline CDR1 and CDR2 sequences are SGHRS and YFSETQ. After removal of 4 bases from V and 3 bases from J, the junction contained 10 bases not matched to a gene. This CDR3 has 18 amino acids. CDR3 sequence reads: CASSGRPGLAGNYNEQFF. Written as DNA, the CDR3 is TGCGCCAGCAGCGGAAGGCCGGGACTAGCGGGGAACTACAATGAGCAGTTCTTC.

The V call is TRBV5-1, the J call TRBJ2-1; 8 nucleotides line up with TRBD2. CDR3 length: 16 amino acids. V trimming: 4 bases; J trimming: 5 bases; junction bases outside the gene matches: 11. Per germline, CDR1 SGHRS and CDR2 YFSETQ. The DNA of the CDR3 is TGCGCCAGCAGCGCACGACTAGCGCGCCTTCACAATGAGCAGTTCTTC. Translating it yields CASSARLARLHNEQFF.